This T cell receptor (beta chain) was documented in a study of OX40 agonist ivuxolimab in advanced cancers. Whole-study context: Intravenous ivuxolimab was administered to patients every 2 weeks at 0.01 to 10 mg/kg. Aged about 20 to 80 with a mean of 60 years, they were about 83% male.

Worth noting for this clone: Its antigen is as yet unknown.

Patients were ineligible given autoimmune disease history or systemic immunosuppression. V gave up 3 bases and J gave up 1 base, with 10 bases separating them. Looked up from germline, CDR1 is SQVTM and CDR2 is ANQGSEA. This CDR3 contains 13 residues. Findings and caveats of the study: Some patients without response likewise showed low normalized clonal expansion.

Here immunoSEQ multiplex PCR was the method, and the copy in TCRdb shows in-frame clones only, minus some. The profile shows about 46,000 clones, about 91% of them singletons. The V and J genes are TRBV29-1 and TRBJ2-7; unclear D gene. The sequenced sample was CD4+ or CD8+ T cells sorted from blood, obtained in a trial of the OX40 agonist ivuxolimab. The source is an adult with an advanced solid tumor such as melanoma, head and neck, liver or kidney cancer. The DNA for the CDR3 is TGCAGCGTTGAGGAAGGGCAATCCTACGAGCAGTACTTC. As protein: CSVEEGQSYEQYF.